This entry is about one T cell receptor (beta chain). V trimming: 4 bases; J trimming: 6 bases; junction bases outside the gene matches: 7. The CDR3 runs to 14 residues. The V gene's germline CDR1 is LNHDA and CDR2 SQIVND (reference sequence). This sample is part of a study of blood T cell repertoires in COVID-19. Libraries were prepared by immunoSEQ multiplex PCR; TCRdb keeps only in-frame clonotypes and omits some of them. The repertoire consists of about 340,000 clones, with 80% to 95% occurring once and the leading ten covering approximately 17%. The clonotype originates from a woman aged 30 to 39 who had recovered from COVID-19. Sequenced sample: PBMCs or T cells enriched from blood (not recorded which). The chain has TRBV19 and TRBJ1-2; 8 nucleotides match TRBD1. The CDR3 DNA follows: TGTGCCAGTAGTACCCCGGGACAGGAGCATGGCTACACCTTC. Protein product: CASSTPGQEHGYTF.